This TCR beta chain was sequenced for a study of T cells in Graves' hyperthyroidism and ophthalmopathy. Amplification of TCR beta CDR3 regions was performed using RNA transcripts as template. Researchers ran a first-round RT-PCR on the TCR CDR3 using the HTBI primer set. A single record per CDR3 protein comes from TCRdb applying MiXCR to the multiplex PCR reads. The sample consists of approximately 430,000 distinct CDR3 sequences, 15% to 18% of them appearing once. The CDR3 totals 14 residues. CDR1 LNHDA and CDR2 SQIVND come from the germline V gene (reference sequence). Trimming stripped 3 bases from V and 4 bases from J, with 9 bases between.

The rearrangement uses TRBV19 and TRBJ1-4, with D unclear. The sample taken for sequencing was blood. The source is a woman aged 18-30 years with Graves' hyperthyroidism. The DNA for the CDR3 is TGTGCCAGTAGTATCGGCGGAGGTAATGAAAAACTGTTTTTT. Translation gives CASSIGGGNEKLFF.